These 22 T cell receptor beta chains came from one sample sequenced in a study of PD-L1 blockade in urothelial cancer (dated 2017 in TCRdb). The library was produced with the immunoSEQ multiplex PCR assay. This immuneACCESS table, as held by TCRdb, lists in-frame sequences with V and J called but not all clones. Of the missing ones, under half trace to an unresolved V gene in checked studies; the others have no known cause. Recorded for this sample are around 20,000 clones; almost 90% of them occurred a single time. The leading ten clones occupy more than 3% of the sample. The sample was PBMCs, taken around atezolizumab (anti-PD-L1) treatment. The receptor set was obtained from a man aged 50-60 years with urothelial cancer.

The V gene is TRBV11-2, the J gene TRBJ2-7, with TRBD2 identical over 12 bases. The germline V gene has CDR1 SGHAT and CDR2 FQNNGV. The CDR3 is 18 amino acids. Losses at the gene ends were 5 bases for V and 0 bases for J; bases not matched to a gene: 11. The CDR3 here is CASSATGTSGFSSYEQYF. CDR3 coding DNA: TGTGCCAGCAGCGCCACCGGGACTAGCGGGTTCAGCTCCTACGAGCAGTACTTC.

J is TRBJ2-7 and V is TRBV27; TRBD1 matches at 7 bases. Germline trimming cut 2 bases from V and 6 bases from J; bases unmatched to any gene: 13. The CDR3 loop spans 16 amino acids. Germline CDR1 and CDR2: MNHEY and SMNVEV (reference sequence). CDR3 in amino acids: CASSLRAFRDSGEQYF. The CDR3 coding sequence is TGTGCCAGCAGTTTACGGGCATTTAGGGACAGCGGCGAGCAGTACTTC.

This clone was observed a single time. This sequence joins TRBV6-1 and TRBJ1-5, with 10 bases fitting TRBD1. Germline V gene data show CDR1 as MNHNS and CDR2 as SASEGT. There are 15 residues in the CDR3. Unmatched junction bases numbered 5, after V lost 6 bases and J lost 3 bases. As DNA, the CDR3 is TGTGCCAGCAGCTACGGGACAGGGGACAATCAGCCCCAGCATTTT. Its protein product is CASSYGTGDNQPQHF.

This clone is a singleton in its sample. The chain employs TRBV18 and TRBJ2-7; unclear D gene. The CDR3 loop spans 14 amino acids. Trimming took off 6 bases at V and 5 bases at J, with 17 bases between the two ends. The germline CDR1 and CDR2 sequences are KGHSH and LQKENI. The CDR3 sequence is CASSHGVPPDEQYF. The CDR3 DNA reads TGTGCCAGCTCCCACGGAGTGCCCCCAGACGAGCAGTACTTC. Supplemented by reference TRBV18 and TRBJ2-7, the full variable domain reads NAGVMQNPRHLVRRRGQEARLRCSPMKGHSHVYWYRQLPEEGLKFMVYLQKENIIDESGMPKERFSAEFPKEGPSILRIQQVVRGDSAAYFCASSHGVPPDEQYFGPGTRLTVT.

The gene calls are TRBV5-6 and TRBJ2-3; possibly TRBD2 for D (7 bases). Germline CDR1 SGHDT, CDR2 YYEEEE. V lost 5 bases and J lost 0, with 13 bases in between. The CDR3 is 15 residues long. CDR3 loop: CASRGASGSTDTQYF. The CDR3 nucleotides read TGTGCCAGCAGGGGGGCTAGCGGTAGCACAGATACGCAGTATTTT.

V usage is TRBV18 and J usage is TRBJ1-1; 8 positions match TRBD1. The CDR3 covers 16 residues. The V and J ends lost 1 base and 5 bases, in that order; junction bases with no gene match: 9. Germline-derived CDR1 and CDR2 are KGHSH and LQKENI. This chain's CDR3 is CASSPLPGGGWTEAFF. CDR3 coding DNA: TGTGCCAGCTCACCACTCCCAGGGGGCGGTTGGACTGAAGCTTTCTTT.

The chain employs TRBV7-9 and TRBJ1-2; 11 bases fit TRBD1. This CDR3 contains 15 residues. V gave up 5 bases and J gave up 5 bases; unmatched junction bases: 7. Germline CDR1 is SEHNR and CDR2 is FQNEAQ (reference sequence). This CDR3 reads CASSLGTGGEYGYTF. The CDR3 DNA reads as TGTGCCAGCAGCCTTGGGACAGGGGGAGAATATGGCTACACCTTC. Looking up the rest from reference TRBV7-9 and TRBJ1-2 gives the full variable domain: DTGVSQNPRHKITKRGQNVTFRCDPISEHNRLYWYRQTLGQGPEFLTYFQNEAQLEKSRLLSDRFSAERPKGSFSTLEIQRTEQGDSAMYLCASSLGTGGEYGYTFGSGTRLTVV.

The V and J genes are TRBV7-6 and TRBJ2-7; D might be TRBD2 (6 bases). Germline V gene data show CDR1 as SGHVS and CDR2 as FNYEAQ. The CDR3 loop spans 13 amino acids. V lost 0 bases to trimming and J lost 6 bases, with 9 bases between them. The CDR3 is CASSLASEGEQYF. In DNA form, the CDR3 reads TGTGCCAGCAGCTTAGCGTCGGAGGGCGAGCAGTACTTC.

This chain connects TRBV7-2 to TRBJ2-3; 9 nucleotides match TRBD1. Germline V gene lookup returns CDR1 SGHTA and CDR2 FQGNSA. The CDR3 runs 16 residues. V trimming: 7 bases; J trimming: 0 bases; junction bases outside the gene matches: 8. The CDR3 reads CASTSRTGASTDTQYF. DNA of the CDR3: TGTGCCAGCACCTCCAGGACAGGGGCTAGCACAGATACGCAGTATTTT.

CDR3 sequence: CASSLRQGGNNEQFF. The CDR3 DNA sequence: TGTGCCAGCAGCTTGAGACAGGGGGGGAACAATGAGCAGTTCTTC. V usage is TRBV7-3 and J usage is TRBJ2-1; 9 nucleotides agree with TRBD1. The CDR3 runs 15 residues. Germline CDR1 and CDR2: SGHTA and FQGTGA. The V segment lost 3 bases and the J segment 5 bases; nucleotides outside the gene matches: 5.

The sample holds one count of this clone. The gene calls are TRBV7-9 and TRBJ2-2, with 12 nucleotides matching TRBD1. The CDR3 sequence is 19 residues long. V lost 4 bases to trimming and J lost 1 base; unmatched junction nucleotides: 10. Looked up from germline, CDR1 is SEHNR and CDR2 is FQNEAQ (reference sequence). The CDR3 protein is CASSSSWDRGPQNTGELFF. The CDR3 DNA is TGTGCCAGCAGCTCTTCCTGGGACAGGGGGCCTCAGAACACCGGGGAGCTGTTTTTT. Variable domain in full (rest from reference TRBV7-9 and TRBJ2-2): DTGVSQNPRHKITKRGQNVTFRCDPISEHNRLYWYRQTLGQGPEFLTYFQNEAQLEKSRLLSDRFSAERPKGSFSTLEIQRTEQGDSAMYLCASSSSWDRGPQNTGELFFGEGSRLTVL.

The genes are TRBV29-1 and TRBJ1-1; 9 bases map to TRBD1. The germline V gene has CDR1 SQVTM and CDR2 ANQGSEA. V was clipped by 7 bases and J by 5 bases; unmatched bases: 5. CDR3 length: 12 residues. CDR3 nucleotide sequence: TGCAGCGCCAAACAGGGGGCAACTGAAGCTTTCTTT. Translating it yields CSAKQGATEAFF.

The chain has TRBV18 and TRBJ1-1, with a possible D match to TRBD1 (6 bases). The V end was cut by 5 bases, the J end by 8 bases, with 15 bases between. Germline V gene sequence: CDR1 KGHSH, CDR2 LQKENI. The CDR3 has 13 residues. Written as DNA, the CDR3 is TGTGCCAGCTCATCGGAGCTGGGGGCGGAAGCTTTCTTT. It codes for CASSSELGAEAFF.

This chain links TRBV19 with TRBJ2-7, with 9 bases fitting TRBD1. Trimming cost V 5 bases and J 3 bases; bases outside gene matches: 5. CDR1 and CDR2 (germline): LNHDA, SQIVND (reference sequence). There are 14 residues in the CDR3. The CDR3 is CASSYGQGNYEQYF. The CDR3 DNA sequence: TGTGCCAGTAGTTATGGACAGGGGAACTACGAGCAGTACTTC.

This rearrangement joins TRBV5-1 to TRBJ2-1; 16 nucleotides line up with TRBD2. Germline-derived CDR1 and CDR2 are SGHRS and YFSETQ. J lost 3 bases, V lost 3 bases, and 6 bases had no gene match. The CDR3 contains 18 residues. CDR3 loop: CASSSAGTSGRDYNEQFF. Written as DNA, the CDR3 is TGCGCCAGCAGCTCAGCCGGGACTAGCGGGAGGGACTACAATGAGCAGTTCTTC.

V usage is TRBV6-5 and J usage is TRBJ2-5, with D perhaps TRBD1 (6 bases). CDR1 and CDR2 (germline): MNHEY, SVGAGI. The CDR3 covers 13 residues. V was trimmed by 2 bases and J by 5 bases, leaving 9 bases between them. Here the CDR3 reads CASSYGQRETQYF. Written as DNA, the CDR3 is TGTGCCAGCAGTTACGGACAGCGGGAGACCCAGTACTTC.

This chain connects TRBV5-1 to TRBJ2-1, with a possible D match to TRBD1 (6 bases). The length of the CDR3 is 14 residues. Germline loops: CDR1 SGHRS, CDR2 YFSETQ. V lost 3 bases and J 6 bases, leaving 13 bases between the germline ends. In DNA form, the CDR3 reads TGCGCCAGCAGCTCCGGACAGCCTTTCAATGAGCAGTTCTTC. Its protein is CASSSGQPFNEQFF.

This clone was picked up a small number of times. The CDR3 DNA follows: TGTGCCAGCAGCAGGGTTAAGCCCCAGCATTTT. Translation gives CASSRVKPQHF. V gene TRBV28 combines with J gene TRBJ1-5; perhaps TRBD1 as D (5 bases). The germline gives CDR1 MDHEN, CDR2 SYDVKM. The CDR3 runs to 11 residues. The V and J ends lost 6 bases and 8 bases respectively, with 8 bases between them.

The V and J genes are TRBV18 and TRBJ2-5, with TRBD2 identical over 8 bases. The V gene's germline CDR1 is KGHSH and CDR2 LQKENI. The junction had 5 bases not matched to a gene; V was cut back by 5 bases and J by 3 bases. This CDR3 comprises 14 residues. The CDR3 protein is CASSTGTSEETQYF. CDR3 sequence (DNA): TGTGCCAGCTCAACCGGGACTAGTGAAGAGACCCAGTACTTC.

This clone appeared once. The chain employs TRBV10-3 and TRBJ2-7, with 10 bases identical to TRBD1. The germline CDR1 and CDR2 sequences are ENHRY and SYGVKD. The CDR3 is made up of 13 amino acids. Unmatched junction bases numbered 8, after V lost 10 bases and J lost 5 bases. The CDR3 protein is CATAGTGVHEQYF. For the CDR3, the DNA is TGTGCCACCGCCGGGACAGGGGTCCACGAGCAGTACTTC.

For the CDR3, the DNA is TGTGCCATCAGTAACAGGGCGCCGGGAGAAGCTTTCTTT. Its translation: CAISNRAPGEAFF. The chain uses TRBV10-3 and TRBJ1-1; D might be TRBD1 (6 bases). The V gene's germline CDR1 is ENHRY and CDR2 SYGVKD. The CDR3 is made up of 13 amino acids. The V end lost 5 bases, the J end lost 8 bases, and 15 bases lay between the germline ends.

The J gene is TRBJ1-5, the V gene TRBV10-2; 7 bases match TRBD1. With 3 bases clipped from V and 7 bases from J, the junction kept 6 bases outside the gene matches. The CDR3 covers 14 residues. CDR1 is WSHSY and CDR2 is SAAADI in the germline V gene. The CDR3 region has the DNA TGCGCCAGCAGTGAATGGGACAGCGGGCAGCCCCAGCATTTT. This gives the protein CASSEWDSGQPQHF.